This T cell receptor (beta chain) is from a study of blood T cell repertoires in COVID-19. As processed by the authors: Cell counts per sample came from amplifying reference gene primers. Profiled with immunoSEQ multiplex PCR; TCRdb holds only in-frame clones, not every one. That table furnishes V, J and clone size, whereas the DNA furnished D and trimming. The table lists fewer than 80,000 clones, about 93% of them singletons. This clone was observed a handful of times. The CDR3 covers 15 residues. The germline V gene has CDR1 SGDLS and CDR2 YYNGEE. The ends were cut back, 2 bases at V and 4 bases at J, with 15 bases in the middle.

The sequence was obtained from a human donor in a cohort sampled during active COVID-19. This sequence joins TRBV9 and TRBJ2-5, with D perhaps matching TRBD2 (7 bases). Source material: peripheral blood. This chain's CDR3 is CASSVGGARAETQYF. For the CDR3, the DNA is TGTGCCAGCAGCGTGGGGGGGGCCAGGGCAGAGACCCAGTACTTC. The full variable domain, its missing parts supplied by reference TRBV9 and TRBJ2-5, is DSGVTQTPKHLITATGQRVTLRCSPRSGDLSVYWYQQSLDQGLQFLIQYYNGEERAKGNILERFSAQQFPDLHSELNLSSLELGDSALYFCASSVGGARAETQYFGPGTRLLVL.